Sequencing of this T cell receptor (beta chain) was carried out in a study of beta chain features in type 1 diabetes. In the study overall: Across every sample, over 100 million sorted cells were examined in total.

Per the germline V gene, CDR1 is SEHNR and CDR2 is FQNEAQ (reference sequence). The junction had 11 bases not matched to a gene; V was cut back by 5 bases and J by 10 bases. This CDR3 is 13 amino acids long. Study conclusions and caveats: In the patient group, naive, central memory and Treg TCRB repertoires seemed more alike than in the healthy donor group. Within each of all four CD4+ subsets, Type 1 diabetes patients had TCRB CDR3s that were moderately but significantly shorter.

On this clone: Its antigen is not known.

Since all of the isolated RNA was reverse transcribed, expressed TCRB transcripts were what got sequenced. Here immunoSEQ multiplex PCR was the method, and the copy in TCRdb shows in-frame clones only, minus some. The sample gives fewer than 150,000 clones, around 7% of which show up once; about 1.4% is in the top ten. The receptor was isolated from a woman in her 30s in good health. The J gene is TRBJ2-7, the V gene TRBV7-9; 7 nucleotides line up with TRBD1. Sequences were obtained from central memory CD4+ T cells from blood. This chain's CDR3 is CASSRQVRTGQYF. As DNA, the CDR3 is TGTGCCAGCAGCCGCCAAGTCCGGACAGGACAGTACTTC.